Listed here are 20 T cell receptor beta chains from one sample, sequenced in a study of vaccination and CD4 T cells after COVID-19. No cognate antigen is known for these TCRs. Cultured CD4+ T cell DNA was sequenced using the Oncomine TCR Beta short-read assay. Genomic DNA was isolated from CD4+ T cells that had been cultured. TCRdb reanalysed the PCR reads using MiXCR and keeps one entry per CDR3 protein. The profile covers about 11,000 distinct CDR3 sequences, with roughly 43% appearing a single time and roughly 21% taken by the ten largest. This sample's treatment: approximately 10-day PBMC culture with coronavirus spike peptide pools or control peptides (ViraFEST assay). Collection of the unexposed donor's CD4+ T cells took place before the COVID-19 pandemic (2011-2018). Sequencing was done on a sample of CD4+ T cells from blood, cultured in vitro. These receptors came from a human donor in good health.

This clonotype was seen only a few times. This chain joins TRBV7-9 and TRBJ2-7; D uncertain. The CDR3 spans 13 residues. Germline CDR1 is SEHNR and CDR2 is FQNEAQ (reference sequence). V lost 1 base, J lost 1 base, and 5 bases lay in between. CDR3 sequence: CASSLDISYEQYF. In DNA form, the CDR3 reads TGTGCCAGCAGCTTAGACATTTCCTACGAGCAGTACTTC.

There are a few counts of this clonotype. The genes are TRBV20-1 and TRBJ1-1; 7 nucleotides match TRBD1. Unmatched junction bases numbered 10, after V lost 7 bases and J lost 5 bases. The CDR3 loop spans 13 amino acids. The germline CDR1 and CDR2 sequences are DFQATT and SNEGSKA (reference sequence). As DNA, the CDR3 is TGCAGTGGTTTTAAGGGGGCGCGGACTGAAGCTTTCTTT. Translated, it gives CSGFKGARTEAFF.

In this sample, this clonotype turned up a few times. The V call is TRBV20-1, the J call TRBJ2-7; D might be TRBD2 (5 bases). CDR1 is DFQATT, CDR2 SNEGSKA, per germline (reference sequence). CDR3 length: 13 amino acids. Trimming removed 5 bases at V and 7 bases at J, with 18 bases between. CDR3 loop: CSAFSWLGGEQYF. Written as DNA, the CDR3 is TGCAGTGCTTTCTCCTGGCTAGGCGGGGAGCAGTACTTC.

The chain uses TRBV4-3 and TRBJ1-2; D not resolved. V was shortened by 4 bases and J by 8 bases, with 14 bases between the two germline ends. CDR1 is LGHNA, CDR2 YSLEER, per germline. CDR3 length equals 13 residues. CDR3 in amino acids: CASSRALLPGYTF. The CDR3 DNA sequence: TGCGCCAGCAGCCGCGCCTTACTGCCCGGCTACACCTTC.

This clonotype was seen a handful of times. The rearrangement links TRBV19 to TRBJ2-1; no clear D gene. The V and J ends lost 1 base and 1 base respectively, with 8 bases between them. Per germline, CDR1 LNHDA and CDR2 SQIVND (reference sequence). This CDR3 is 15 amino acids long. Here the CDR3 DNA reads TGTGCCAGTAGTATAGTTCGCGGATCCTACAATGAGCAGTTCTTC. Translating gives CASSIVRGSYNEQFF.

This clonotype was counted a few times. V usage is TRBV6-2 or TRBV6-3 and J usage is TRBJ2-7, with 8 bases identical to TRBD2. From germline, CDR1 is MNHEY and CDR2 SVGEGT. This CDR3 has 16 amino acids. V shed 2 bases, J shed 5 bases, and the junction held 11 bases outside the gene matches. CDR3 nucleotides: TGTGCCAGCAGTTACAGAGCAGCGGGAGAATCCCACGAGCAGTACTTC. Translating it yields CASSYRAAGESHEQYF.

This clonotype has only a few counts. The CDR3 loop is CSERGQGRETQYF. The CDR3, as DNA: TGCAGTGAAAGAGGGCAGGGGCGAGAGACCCAGTACTTC. The chain is built from TRBV20-1 and TRBJ2-5; tentatively, D is TRBD1 (6 bases). The V gene's germline CDR1 is DFQATT and CDR2 SNEGSKA (reference sequence). V lost 7 bases and J 4 bases, leaving 16 bases between the germline ends. The CDR3 spans 13 residues.

This clonotype showed up just once. V and J are TRBV7-9 and TRBJ2-2, with D possibly being TRBD1 or TRBD2 (5 bases each). Between the trimmed V and J ends, which lost 4 bases and 0 bases, there was a span of 12 bases. The CDR3 totals 16 residues. Per germline, CDR1 SEHNR and CDR2 FQNEAQ (reference sequence). CDR3: CASSSGPAANTGELFF. DNA for the CDR3: TGTGCCAGCAGCTCGGGGCCGGCGGCGAACACCGGGGAGCTGTTTTTT.

A few counts support this clonotype. The chain employs TRBV28 and TRBJ1-5; no definite D call. V lost 6 bases, J lost 3 bases, and 6 bases lay in between. Germline assignment: CDR1 MDHEN and CDR2 SYDVKM. The CDR3 runs 12 residues. The CDR3 reads CASSETNQPQHF. Here the CDR3 DNA reads TGTGCCAGCAGCGAGACCAATCAGCCCCAGCATTTT.

The chain is built from TRBV20-1 and TRBJ2-2; 14 positions agree with TRBD2. Germline CDR1 DFQATT, CDR2 SNEGSKA (reference sequence). V lost 8 bases, J lost 7 bases, and 9 bases stayed unmatched. There are 15 residues in the CDR3. CDR3 sequence reads: CSTGTSGSSYGELFF. For the CDR3, the DNA is TGCAGTACTGGGACTAGCGGGAGTAGCTACGGGGAGCTGTTTTTT.

The genes are TRBV15 and TRBJ1-6, with unresolved D. Trimming pared 3 bases from V and 1 base from J, leaving 10 bases between. The CDR3 consists of 16 residues. Germline V gene data show CDR1 as LNHNV and CDR2 as YYDKDF (reference sequence). The CDR3 spells CATSREGRSYNSPLHF. The CDR3 DNA reads TGTGCCACCAGCAGGGAAGGGAGGTCCTATAATTCACCCCTCCACTTT.

The J gene is TRBJ1-2, the V gene TRBV6-1, with D maybe TRBD1 (6 bases). V shed 6 bases and J shed 2 bases, with 16 bases lying between them. The CDR3 sequence is 15 residues long. CDR1 MNHNS and CDR2 SASEGT come from the germline V gene. This CDR3 reads CASRTASGGNYGYTF. The DNA for the CDR3 is TGTGCCAGCAGGACAGCTTCTGGGGGCAACTATGGCTACACCTTC.

V gene TRBV7-8 combines with J gene TRBJ1-1; D not certain. The CDR3 contains 14 residues. Trimming took off 1 base at V and 7 bases at J, with 13 bases between the two ends. Germline lookup yields CDR1 SGHVS and CDR2 FQNEAQ. As DNA, the CDR3 is TGTGCCAGCAGCTTAGTTGAACAATCTGGTGAAGCTTTCTTT. This sequence encodes CASSLVEQSGEAFF.

This sequence joins TRBV7-2 and TRBJ2-2; D is perhaps TRBD2 (5 bases). Trimming removed 2 bases from V and 4 bases from J, with 14 bases in between. The V gene's germline CDR1 is SGHTA and CDR2 FQGNSA. The CDR3 sequence is 16 residues long. CDR3 DNA: TGTGCCAGCAGCTTAAACGGAGGTCGCGGCACCGGGGAGCTGTTTTTT. It yields the protein CASSLNGGRGTGELFF.

The V call is TRBV6-4, the J call TRBJ2-1; D is possibly TRBD2 (6 bases). Deletions cut 0 bases from V and 7 bases from J, with 13 bases between. The CDR3 runs to 15 residues. Germline V lookup: CDR1 MRHNA, CDR2 SNTAGT. The CDR3 nucleotides are TGTGCCAGCAGTGACTCTGGGCTAGCGTCGAATGAGCAGTTCTTC. Its protein is CASSDSGLASNEQFF.

The chain carries TRBV28 and TRBJ1-2; D gene unclear. Germline values: CDR1 MDHEN, CDR2 SYDVKM. The CDR3 loop spans 12 amino acids. Trimming took off 7 bases at V and 4 bases at J, with 10 bases between the two ends. The CDR3 sequence: CASMLSTYGYTF. The DNA of the CDR3 is TGTGCCAGCATGCTGTCTACCTATGGCTACACCTTC.

This clonotype was seen a handful of times. The chain couples TRBV15 to TRBJ2-5; 8 nucleotides agree with TRBD1. V lost 3 bases, J lost 1 base, and 4 bases stayed unmatched. CDR3 length equals 15 residues. From germline, CDR1 is LNHNV and CDR2 YYDKDF (reference sequence). CDR3 protein: CATSSRTGLQETQYF. The CDR3 bases are TGTGCCACCAGCAGCAGGACAGGGCTCCAAGAGACCCAGTACTTC.

The rearrangement uses TRBV7-8 and TRBJ1-2; 12 bases are a match to TRBD1. Germline lookup yields CDR1 SGHVS and CDR2 FQNEAQ. Trimming removed 6 bases from V and 4 bases from J; junction bases left unmatched: 9. The length of the CDR3 is 16 residues. CDR3 DNA: TGTGCCAGCAGGGGCGGGACAGGGGGCGTTCCCTATGGCTACACCTTC. Translation gives CASRGGTGGVPYGYTF.

V and J are TRBV29-1 and TRBJ2-3; TRBD1 agrees at 8 bases. V gave up 8 bases and J gave up 6 bases; unmatched junction bases: 13. The CDR3 is 14 amino acids. Germline CDR1 and CDR2: SQVTM and ANQGSEA. CDR3 amino acids: CSSMTGARADTQYF. Written as DNA, the CDR3 is TGCAGCTCGATGACAGGGGCGCGTGCCGATACGCAGTATTTT.

This clonotype appeared a few times. V and J are TRBV10-3 and TRBJ1-6, with D perhaps matching TRBD1 (6 bases). CDR1 and CDR2 from the germline V gene are ENHRY and SYGVKD. CDR3 size: 14 residues. Trimming removed 0 bases from V and 8 bases from J, with 8 bases in between. CDR3 sequence reads: CAISESDRDSPLHF. DNA of the CDR3: TGTGCCATCAGTGAGTCGGACAGAGATTCACCCCTCCACTTT.